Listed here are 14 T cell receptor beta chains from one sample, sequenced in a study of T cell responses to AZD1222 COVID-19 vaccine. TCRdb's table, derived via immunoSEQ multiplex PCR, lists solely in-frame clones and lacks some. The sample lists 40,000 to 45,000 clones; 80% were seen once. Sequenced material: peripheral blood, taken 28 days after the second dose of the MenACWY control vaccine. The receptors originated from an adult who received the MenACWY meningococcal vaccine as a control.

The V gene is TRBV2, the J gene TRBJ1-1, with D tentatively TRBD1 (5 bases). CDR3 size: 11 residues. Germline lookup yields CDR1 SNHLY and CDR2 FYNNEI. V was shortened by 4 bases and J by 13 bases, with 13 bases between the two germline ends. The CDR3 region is CASSVTAEGFF. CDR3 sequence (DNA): TGTGCCAGCAGTGTGACAGCGGAGGGTTTCTTT.

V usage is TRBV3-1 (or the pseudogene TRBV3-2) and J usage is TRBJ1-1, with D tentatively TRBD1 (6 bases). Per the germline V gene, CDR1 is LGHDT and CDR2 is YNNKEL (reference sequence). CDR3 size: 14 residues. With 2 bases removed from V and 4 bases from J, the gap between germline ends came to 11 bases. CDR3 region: CASSQRGAGTEAFF. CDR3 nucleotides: TGTGCCAGCAGCCAACGGGGGGCGGGCACTGAAGCTTTCTTT.

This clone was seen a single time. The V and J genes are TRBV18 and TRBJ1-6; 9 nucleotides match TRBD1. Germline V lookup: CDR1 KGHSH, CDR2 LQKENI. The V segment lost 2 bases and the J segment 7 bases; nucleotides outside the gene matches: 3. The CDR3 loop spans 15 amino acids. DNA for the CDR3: TGTGCCAGCTCACCAGACGGGACAGGGAATTCACCCCTCCACTTT. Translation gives CASSPDGTGNSPLHF.

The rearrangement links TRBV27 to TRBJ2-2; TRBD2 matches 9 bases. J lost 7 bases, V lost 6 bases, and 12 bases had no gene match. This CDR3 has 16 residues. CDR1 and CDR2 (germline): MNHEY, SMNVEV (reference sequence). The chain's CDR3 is CASSSKGTSRHGELFF. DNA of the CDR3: TGTGCCAGCAGCAGTAAAGGGACTAGCCGTCACGGGGAGCTGTTTTTT.

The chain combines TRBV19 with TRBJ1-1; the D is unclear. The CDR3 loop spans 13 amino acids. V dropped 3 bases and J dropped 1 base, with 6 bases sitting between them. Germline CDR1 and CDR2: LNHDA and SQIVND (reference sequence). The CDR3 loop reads CASSITTNTEAFF. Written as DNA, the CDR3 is TGTGCCAGTAGTATTACTACGAACACTGAAGCTTTCTTT.

The CDR3, as DNA: TGTGCCAGCAGTCGACTCGACAGGGGGCGAGTCGGGGAGCTGTTTTTT. Encoded protein: CASSRLDRGRVGELFF. The chain joins TRBV11-1 to TRBJ2-2, with 10 bases fitting TRBD1. J was trimmed by 7 bases and V by 6 bases; bases with no gene match: 11. The germline V gene has CDR1 SGHAT and CDR2 FQDESV (reference sequence). This CDR3 comprises 16 residues. Filled out from reference TRBV11-1 and TRBJ2-2, the complete variable domain reads EAEVAQSPRYKITEKSQAVAFWCDPISGHATLYWYRQILGQGPELLVQFQDESVVDDSQLPKDRFSAERLKGVDSTLKIQPAELGDSAMYLCASSRLDRGRVGELFFGEGSRLTVL.

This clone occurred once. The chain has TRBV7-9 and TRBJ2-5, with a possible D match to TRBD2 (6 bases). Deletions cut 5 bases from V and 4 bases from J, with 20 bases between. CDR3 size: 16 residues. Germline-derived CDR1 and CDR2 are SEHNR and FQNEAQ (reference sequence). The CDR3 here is CASSPGSRTEGETQYF. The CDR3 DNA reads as TGTGCCAGCAGCCCCGGCTCCAGGACGGAGGGAGAGACCCAGTACTTC.

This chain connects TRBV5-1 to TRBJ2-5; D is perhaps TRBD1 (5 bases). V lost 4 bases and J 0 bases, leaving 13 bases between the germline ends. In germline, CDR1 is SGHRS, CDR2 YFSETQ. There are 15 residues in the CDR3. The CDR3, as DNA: TGCGCCAGCAGCCAGGACATAGTCGACCAAGAGACCCAGTACTTC. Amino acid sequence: CASSQDIVDQETQYF.

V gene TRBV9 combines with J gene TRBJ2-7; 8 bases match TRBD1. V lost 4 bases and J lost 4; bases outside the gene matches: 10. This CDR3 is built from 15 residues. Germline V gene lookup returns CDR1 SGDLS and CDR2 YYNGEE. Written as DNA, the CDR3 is TGTGCCAGCAGCCCGTCGGACAGGGCGGGATACGAGCAGTACTTC. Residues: CASSPSDRAGYEQYF.

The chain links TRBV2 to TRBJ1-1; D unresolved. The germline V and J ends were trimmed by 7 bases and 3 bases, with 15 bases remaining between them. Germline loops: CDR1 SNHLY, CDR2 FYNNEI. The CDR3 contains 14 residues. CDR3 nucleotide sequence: TGTGCCAGCACCCACGACGGAGTAGACACTGAAGCTTTCTTT. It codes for CASTHDGVDTEAFF.

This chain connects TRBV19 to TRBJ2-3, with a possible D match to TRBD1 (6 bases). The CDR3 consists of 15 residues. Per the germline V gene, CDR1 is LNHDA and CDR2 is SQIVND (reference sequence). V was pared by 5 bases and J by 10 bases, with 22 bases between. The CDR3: CASSLYQGGQGPQYF. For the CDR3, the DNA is TGTGCCAGTAGTCTCTACCAAGGGGGTCAGGGGCCGCAGTATTTT.

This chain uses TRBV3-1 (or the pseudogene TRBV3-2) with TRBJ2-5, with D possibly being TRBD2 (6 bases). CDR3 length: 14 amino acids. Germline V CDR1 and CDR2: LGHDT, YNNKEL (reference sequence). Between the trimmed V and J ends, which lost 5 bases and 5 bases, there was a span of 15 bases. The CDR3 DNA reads TGTGCCAGCAGCGAAGCGACGGGGAGGGAGACCCAGTACTTC. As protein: CASSEATGRETQYF.

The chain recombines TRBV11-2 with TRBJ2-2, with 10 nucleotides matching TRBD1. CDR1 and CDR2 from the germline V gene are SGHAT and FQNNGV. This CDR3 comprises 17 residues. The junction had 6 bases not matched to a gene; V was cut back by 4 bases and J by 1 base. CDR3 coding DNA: TGTGCCAGCAGCTCACCTCGGACAGGGGGGAACACCGGGGAGCTGTTTTTT. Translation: CASSSPRTGGNTGELFF.

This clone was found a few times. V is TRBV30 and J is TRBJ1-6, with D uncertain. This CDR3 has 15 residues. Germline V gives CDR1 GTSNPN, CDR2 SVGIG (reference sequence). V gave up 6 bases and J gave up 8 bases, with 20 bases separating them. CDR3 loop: CACPGSGIFDSPLHF. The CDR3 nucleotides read TGTGCCTGTCCTGGGTCGGGGATATTTGATTCACCCCTCCACTTT. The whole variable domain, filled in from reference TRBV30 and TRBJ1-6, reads SQTIHQWPATLVQPVGSPLSLECTVEGTSNPNLYWYRQAAGRGLQLLFYSVGIGQISSEVPQNLSASRPQDRQFILSSKKLLLSDSGFYLCACPGSGIFDSPLHFGNGTRLTVT.